A selection of T cell receptor beta chains follows, all from one sample in a study of somatic mutations in cytotoxic T cells in rheumatoid arthritis. TCRdb's copy holds only in-frame clones and misses some; the assay was immunoSEQ multiplex PCR. The sample has about 7,400 clones, roughly 87% seen once. Sequenced: CD8+ T cells sorted from blood. The source of these receptors is a middle-aged man with rheumatoid arthritis. Each CDR3 is given with its conserved first and last residue. The D gene is left open where the match is weak. Expanded clones get a size class; other rows say once, few or many, or leave the size out.

size	J	D	V	DNA	CDR3
NA	TRBJ1-2	TRBD1	TRBV5-6	TGTGCCAGCAGCTTGGGGACAGGGGGCATTTGGTATGGCTACACCTTC	CASSLGTGGIWYGYTF
NA	TRBJ1-1	NA	TRBV7-8	TGTGCCAGCAGCTTAGCGTGGACAGCCACTGAAGCTTTCTTT	CASSLAWTATEAFF
NA	TRBJ2-1	NA	TRBV9	TGTGCCAGCAGCGTAGCAGGGGTCGGTCTCAATGAGCAGTTCTTC	CASSVAGVGLNEQFF
NA	TRBJ2-7	NA	TRBV2	TGTGCCAGCAGTGAAGCCAGGCCCGTCTCCTACGAGCAGTACTTC	CASSEARPVSYEQYF
NA	TRBJ1-1	NA	TRBV28	TGTGCCAGCAGTTCTTGGCCCACCACCATGAACACTGAAGCTTTCTTT	CASSSWPTTMNTEAFF
NA	TRBJ1-1	NA	TRBV7-9	TGTGCCAGCAGGGGGGCAGGGGCGAACACTGAAGCTTTCTTT	CASRGAGANTEAFF
NA	TRBJ2-5	NA	TRBV6-1	TGTGCCATCGCAACAGGGAAAATCCAAGAGACCCAGTACTTC	CAIATGKIQETQYF
few	TRBJ1-2	TRBD1	TRBV19	TGTGCCAGTAGTGCCCCAGACAGGGGGCATGACTATGGCTACACCTTC	CASSAPDRGHDYGYTF
NA	TRBJ2-7	NA	TRBV6-5	TGTGCCAGCAGTTGGCGACTAACCTACGAGCAGTACTTC	CASSWRLTYEQYF
NA	TRBJ2-5	NA	TRBV6-5	NA	CASSSSGRGETQYF
NA	TRBJ2-2	TRBD1	TRBV13	TGTGCCAGCAGCACCTCAGGGGGCCCGAACACCGGGGAGCTGTTTTTT	CASSTSGGPNTGELFF
NA	TRBJ2-4	TRBD2	TRBV11-2	TGTGCCAGCAGCCGCTCTAGCGGGGGGAAAAACATTCAGTACTTC	CASSRSSGGKNIQYF
NA	TRBJ1-1	NA	TRBV6-6	TGTGCCAGCAGTTACTCGGTCTCGGGAACTGAAGCTTTCTTT	CASSYSVSGTEAFF
NA	TRBJ1-4	TRBD1	TRBV4-2	TGTGCCAGCAGCCTTGGGGACGGGACAGGGGGGGAAAAACTGTTTTTT	CASSLGDGTGGEKLFF
NA	TRBJ2-7	TRBD1	TRBV11-2	TGTGCCAGCAGCTTAGGACAGGGGAACTACGAGCAGTACTTC	CASSLGQGNYEQYF
NA	TRBJ2-1	TRBD2	TRBV9	TGTGCCAGCAGCGCCCGATGGGGGACTAGCGGGGGGCCTGACAATGAGCAGTTCTTC	CASSARWGTSGGPDNEQFF
NA	TRBJ2-1	NA	TRBV30	TGTGCCTGGAGTGTGTGGGGAGTCCGGTCTACGGATGAGCAGTTCTTC	CAWSVWGVRSTDEQFF
NA	TRBJ2-2	TRBD1	TRBV7-9	TGTGCCAGCAGCAGCCGGGACAGCAAGACCGGGGAGCTGTTTTTT	CASSSRDSKTGELFF
few	TRBJ2-7	NA	TRBV7-2	TGTGCCAGCAGCTTTTTCCATGGGGTAGGGGTTGGCGAGCAGTACTTC	CASSFFHGVGVGEQYF
NA	TRBJ2-3	TRBD2	TRBV27	TGTGCCAGCAGTGGAGGACTAGCGGGGGATACAAGCACAGATACGCAGTATTTT	CASSGGLAGDTSTDTQYF
once	TRBJ2-5	TRBD1	TRBV7-7	TGTGCTAGCAGCTCCGACAGGGGGCGCGGGGAGACCCAGTACTTC	CASSSDRGRGETQYF
NA	TRBJ2-1	TRBD2	TRBV28	TGTGCCAGCAGTATACTAGCGGGGGTCAATGAGCAGTTCTTC	CASSILAGVNEQFF
NA	TRBJ1-1	NA	TRBV9	TGTGCCAGCAGCGTCCCCCGGGGTGAAGCTTTCTTT	CASSVPRGEAFF
NA	TRBJ2-1	NA	TRBV4-1	TGCGCCAGCAGCCAAGACAGTTACAATGAGCAGTTCTTC	CASSQDSYNEQFF
NA	TRBJ1-1	TRBD1	TRBV7-8	TGTGCCAGCAGCCTACCAGACAGGGGAGGGACTGAAGCTTTCTTT	CASSLPDRGGTEAFF
NA	TRBJ1-6	NA	TRBV27	TGTGCCAGCAGTTCCAGGGATTACTCACCCCTCCACTTT	CASSSRDYSPLHF
NA	TRBJ2-1	NA	TRBV27	TGTGCCAGCAGTTCCCAGGGGCCCTACAATGAGCAGTTCTTC	CASSSQGPYNEQFF
NA	TRBJ2-1	TRBD2	TRBV19	TGTGCCAGTAGTGACTCGGGGGGGGAGTACAATGAGCAGTTCTTC	CASSDSGGEYNEQFF
NA	TRBJ1-3	NA	TRBV6-5	TGTGCCAGCAGTTACTCGACGGGGGTCGGAAACACCATATATTTT	CASSYSTGVGNTIYF
NA	TRBJ2-7	NA	TRBV10-3	TGTGCCATCAGTGAGGACTGGGGCAGCTCCTACGAGCAGTACTTC	CAISEDWGSSYEQYF
NA	TRBJ2-5	NA	TRBV13	TGTGCCAGCAGCTTAAGGGGGGGCCCACAAGAGACCCAGTACTTC	CASSLRGGPQETQYF
NA	TRBJ2-5	TRBD2	TRBV7-2	TGTGCCAGCAGCGAGGGCGGGGGTCGAGGCCAAGAGACCCAGTACTTC	CASSEGGGRGQETQYF
few	TRBJ2-7	TRBD1	TRBV29-1	TGCAGCGTTGGGCTGACAGGGAAATCTCCCACCGAGCAGTACTTC	CSVGLTGKSPTEQYF
NA	TRBJ1-5	TRBD1	TRBV6-1	TGTGCCAGCAGAGAGGACAGGGGAAATAATCAGCCCCAGCATTTT	CASREDRGNNQPQHF
once	TRBJ1-2	NA	TRBV13	TGTGCCAGCAGCTCCGGACAGTCTAACTATGGCTACACCTTC	CASSSGQSNYGYTF
NA	TRBJ2-5	NA	TRBV11-2	TGTGCCAGCAGCTTGGAAGGGGCCTGGGAGACCCAGTACTTC	CASSLEGAWETQYF
NA	TRBJ2-1	TRBD1	TRBV6-5	TGTGCCAGCAGTTACTCGACAGGGGGCCCCTACAATGAGCAGTTCTTC	CASSYSTGGPYNEQFF
NA	TRBJ2-3	TRBD2	TRBV14	TGTGCCACCACCTCATCCGAGCGGGGGGGCCCAGGAGATACGCAGTATTTT	CATTSSERGGPGDTQYF
NA	TRBJ2-2	NA	TRBV5-1	TGCGCCAGCAGCACGACAGGGACTCCTACCGGGGAGCTGTTTTTT	CASSTTGTPTGELFF
NA	TRBJ2-1	NA	TRBV19	TGTGCCAGTAGTATATCTCTAGACGAGTACAATGAGCAGTTCTTC	CASSISLDEYNEQFF
NA	TRBJ1-1	NA	TRBV5-1	TGCGCCAGTCAGGGGTTGGACACTGAAGCTTTCTTT	CASQGLDTEAFF
NA	TRBJ1-1	TRBD1	TRBV19	TGTGCCAGTAGTCTTCGGACAGGGGGGGAACCTGAAGCTTTCTTT	CASSLRTGGEPEAFF
NA	TRBJ2-1	NA	TRBV10-2	TGCGCCAGCGGTGCCGGGAGCTCCTACAATGAGCAGTTCTTC	CASGAGSSYNEQFF
NA	TRBJ2-1	TRBD2	TRBV29-1	TGCAGCGTTGATGGTCGGGGGGGCTACAATGAGCAGTTCTTC	CSVDGRGGYNEQFF
NA	TRBJ2-7	TRBD2	TRBV25-1	TGTGCCAGCAGTGCCCGTAGCGGGGGGGCCGACGAGCAGTACTTC	CASSARSGGADEQYF
NA	TRBJ1-1	NA	TRBV5-1	TGCGCCAGCAGCTGGAGGGACGTCATGAACACTGAAGCTTTCTTT	CASSWRDVMNTEAFF
NA	TRBJ2-2	NA	TRBV6-5	TGTGCCAGCAGTCTATATACGAACACCGGGGAGCTGTTTTTT	CASSLYTNTGELFF
NA	TRBJ2-3	NA	TRBV4-1	TGCGCCAGCAGCCAACCGGGACAAGTGAACGCAGATACGCAGTATTTT	CASSQPGQVNADTQYF